This note documents a single TCR beta chain sequence. This sample was included in a study of blood T cell repertoires in COVID-19. Study details: Material from acute and convalescent COVID-19 was sourced from the United States, Italy and Spain. PBMCs, B-cell-depleted T cells, or T cells provided the cDNA or gDNA that made up the material.

The CDR3 loop spans 15 amino acids. Germline-derived CDR1 and CDR2 are KGHDR and SFDVKD. Unmatched junction bases numbered 3, after V lost 0 bases and J lost 5 bases. In the original analysis: Nucleated cell number was recorded as an estimate derived from reference gene primer amplification. Produced via immunoSEQ multiplex PCR; TCRdb's table is partial and in-frame only. D and trimming come from the DNA, and the V and J calls and clone size come from that table. This sample has some 89,000 clones, with about 83% found just once. Sequenced sample: peripheral blood. This TCR was sampled from a human donor in a cohort sampled during active COVID-19. V usage is TRBV24-1 and J usage is TRBJ1-2; 9 bases line up with TRBD1. The CDR3 region is CATSDLWDREYGYTF. CDR3 bases: TGTGCCACCAGTGATTTGTGGGACAGGGAATATGGCTACACCTTC.